This T cell receptor beta chain derives from a study of circulating and synovial CD4+ cells in juvenile arthritis. Method: immunoSEQ multiplex PCR; TCRdb's copy keeps in-frame clones and lacks some. In the table there are about 32,000 clones, nearly 95% of which are singletons. There are 15 residues in the CDR3. The ends lost 4 bases at V and 5 bases at J; junction bases unmatched: 12. In germline, CDR1 is SGHRS, CDR2 YFSETQ. This chain uses TRBV5-1 with TRBJ2-7, with 7 bases fitting TRBD2. The clonotype was recovered from a human donor with juvenile idiopathic arthritis. Material: CD4+ T cells from blood. As DNA, the CDR3 is TGCGCCAGCAGCGACCGGGGAGGGTCATACGACGAGCAGTACTTC. It translates to CASSDRGGSYDEQYF.